These 21 T cell receptor beta chains were sequenced from one sample in a study of blood T cell repertoires in COVID-19. Sequenced by immunoSEQ multiplex PCR; TCRdb stores in-frame clones only, minus some. The sample records 95,000 to 150,000 clones, nearly 90% being singletons. The specimen was peripheral blood. These receptors all stem from a woman aged 55-69 years with COVID-19, enrolled during active disease.

The genes are TRBV15 and TRBJ1-4; D may be TRBD1 (6 bases). CDR3 length: 14 residues. Trimming removed 5 bases at V and 5 bases at J, with 12 bases between. Germline values: CDR1 LNHNV, CDR2 YYDKDF (reference sequence). CDR3: CATSWTVINEKLFF. CDR3 bases: TGTGCCACCAGCTGGACAGTTATAAATGAAAAACTGTTTTTT.

The rearrangement links TRBV24-1 to TRBJ2-3; 7 bases align to TRBD2. Germline V gene sequence: CDR1 KGHDR, CDR2 SFDVKD. This CDR3 has 12 residues. V dropped 5 bases and J dropped 8; count of bases not matched to a gene: 3. In nucleotides, the CDR3 is TGTGCCACCAGTGGGGAGGGGTTTACGCAGTATTTT. The encoded protein is CATSGEGFTQYF.

The chain joins TRBV6-1 to TRBJ2-1; possibly TRBD2 for D (6 bases). The germline V gene encodes CDR1 MNHNS and CDR2 SASEGT. Trimming shortened V by 4 bases and J by 2 bases, and 18 bases separated the two germline ends. CDR3 length: 17 amino acids. CDR3 in DNA: TGTGCCAGCAGTGTCTCCATTGGGGGGAGGCCCTACAATGAGCAGTTCTTC. This translates into CASSVSIGGRPYNEQFF.

CDR3 nucleotide sequence: TGCGCCAGCAGTGGTGGGCGGGGAAACTATGGCTACACCTTC. It is translated as CASSGGRGNYGYTF. The chain uses TRBV10-2 and TRBJ1-2, with D unresolved. The CDR3 totals 14 residues. Germline assignment: CDR1 WSHSY and CDR2 SAAADI. V was cut by 4 bases and J by 2 bases, with 11 bases left in between.

This chain uses TRBV5-5 with TRBJ1-2; tentative D call: TRBD1 (5 bases). The CDR3 is made up of 15 amino acids. V lost 1 base to trimming and J lost 7 bases, with 17 bases between them. Germline CDR1 and CDR2: SGHKS and YYEKEE (reference sequence). CDR3 sequence reads: CASSLSQGVVFGYTF. The CDR3 nucleotides read TGTGCCAGCAGCTTGTCCCAGGGTGTAGTATTTGGCTACACCTTC.

The gene calls are TRBV29-1 and TRBJ2-2, with D maybe TRBD2 (6 bases). The V end lost 8 bases, the J end lost 6 bases, and 40 bases lay between the germline ends. This CDR3 is built from 21 residues. Per germline, CDR1 SQVTM and CDR2 ANQGSEA. In DNA, the CDR3 is TGCAGCTTCGAGGGAGATAGGGAGGCTCCCCGAAGGGGCCGGCGACCCGGGGAGCTGTTTTTT. It translates to CSFEGDREAPRRGRRPGELFF.

The V gene is TRBV10-3, the J gene TRBJ1-2, with TRBD1 identical over 8 bases. Germline CDR1 reads ENHRY; CDR2 reads SYGVKD. The CDR3 contains 13 residues. V lost 8 bases and J lost 7; bases outside the gene matches: 9. The DNA for the CDR3 is TGTGCCATCGGGTCTTACAGGGGGGGTGGCTACACCTTC. It encodes CAIGSYRGGGYTF.

The V gene is TRBV6-5, the J gene TRBJ1-5; D unclear. In germline, CDR1 is MNHEY, CDR2 SVGAGI. With 9 bases removed from V and 5 bases from J, the gap between germline ends came to 14 bases. The CDR3 contains 13 residues. CDR3 region: CASAQVSDQPQHF. CDR3 DNA: TGTGCCAGTGCTCAGGTATCGGATCAGCCCCAGCATTTT.

This chain uses TRBV19 with TRBJ2-1; D might be TRBD2 (6 bases). Germline-derived CDR1 and CDR2 are LNHDA and SQIVND (reference sequence). The CDR3 runs 16 residues. V lost 7 bases and J 5 bases, leaving 21 bases between the germline ends. The CDR3 here is CASTIGGPVFNNEQFF. The CDR3 nucleotides are TGTGCCAGTACTATCGGGGGTCCAGTCTTCAACAATGAGCAGTTCTTC.

In DNA form, the CDR3 reads TGCGCCAGCAGCTCCGCAGGGATTTCTAATGAAAAACTGTTTTTT. Residues: CASSSAGISNEKLFF. The V and J genes are TRBV5-1 and TRBJ1-4; a weak D match, TRBD1 (5 bases). The V gene lost 3 bases and the J gene lost 3 bases, with 12 bases spanning the gap. The CDR3 extends over 15 amino acids. Germline loops: CDR1 SGHRS, CDR2 YFSETQ.

This clone came up once. This chain connects TRBV7-9 to TRBJ1-1, with 8 bases lining up with TRBD1. Germline CDR1 SEHNR, CDR2 FQNEAQ (reference sequence). The CDR3 is 13 amino acids. V was clipped by 7 bases and J by 5 bases; unmatched bases: 6. CDR3 in amino acids: CASIPQGETEAFF. Written as DNA, the CDR3 is TGTGCCAGCATCCCACAGGGGGAGACTGAAGCTTTCTTT.

V is TRBV14 and J is TRBJ2-5; tentatively, D is TRBD1 (5 bases). Trimming left V 5 bases short and J 4 bases short, with 14 bases between. The CDR3 is made up of 14 amino acids. Germline CDR1 SGHDN, CDR2 FVKESK. CDR3 amino acids: CASSTHLGVETQYF. The CDR3 bases are TGTGCCAGCAGCACCCACCTAGGGGTAGAGACCCAGTACTTC.

V and J are TRBV7-2 and TRBJ2-6, with TRBD1 matching over 7 bases. In germline, CDR1 is SGHTA, CDR2 FQGNSA. The CDR3 is 15 amino acids. The V segment lost 5 bases and the J segment 2 bases; nucleotides outside the gene matches: 3. The CDR3 loop is CASSEGATGANVLTF. The CDR3 DNA sequence: TGTGCCAGCAGCGAGGGGGCTACTGGGGCCAACGTCCTGACTTTC.

V usage is TRBV5-1 and J usage is TRBJ2-7, with D perhaps TRBD2 (6 bases). The CDR3 runs to 16 residues. Trimming pared 0 bases from V and 1 base from J, leaving 14 bases between. Looked up from germline, CDR1 is SGHRS and CDR2 is YFSETQ. The CDR3 is CASSLEGGALSYEQYF. CDR3 nucleotides: TGCGCCAGCAGCTTGGAAGGAGGGGCCCTTTCCTACGAGCAGTACTTC.

This chain connects TRBV4-3 to TRBJ1-6, with D possibly TRBD1 on 5 matching bases. The CDR3 consists of 15 residues. Trimming shortened V by 0 bases and J by 9 bases, and 12 bases separated the two germline ends. Germline assignment: CDR1 LGHNA and CDR2 YSLEER. The CDR3: CASSQEQGDGSPLHF. CDR3 DNA sequence: TGCGCCAGCAGCCAAGAGCAGGGTGATGGTTCACCCCTCCACTTT.

The chain has TRBV6-5 and TRBJ2-7; no clear D. The CDR3 is 15 residues long. The germline V and J ends were trimmed by 0 bases and 2 bases, with 11 bases remaining between them. Per germline, CDR1 MNHEY and CDR2 SVGAGI. CDR3 residues: CASSYSEAEAYEQYF. In DNA, the CDR3 is TGTGCCAGCAGTTACTCTGAAGCTGAGGCCTACGAGCAGTACTTC.

The chain links TRBV5-4 to TRBJ2-3; D is uncertain. This CDR3 is 14 amino acids long. The germline V and J ends were trimmed by 5 bases and 2 bases, with 12 bases remaining between them. Germline V gene lookup returns CDR1 SGHNT and CDR2 YYREEE (reference sequence). CDR3 in amino acids: CASSSEEYTDTQYF. The CDR3 nucleotides are TGTGCCAGCAGTTCAGAAGAATACACAGATACGCAGTATTTT.

V and J are TRBV7-2 and TRBJ1-1; D is perhaps TRBD1 (5 bases). The V and J ends lost 5 bases and 1 base respectively, with 11 bases between them. The CDR3 is made up of 14 amino acids. Germline V lookup: CDR1 SGHTA, CDR2 FQGNSA. CDR3 sequence: CASSPWGGNTEAFF. DNA for the CDR3: TGTGCCAGCAGCCCCTGGGGGGGGAACACTGAAGCTTTCTTT. Using reference TRBV7-2 and TRBJ1-1 for the parts outside the CDR3, the full variable domain is GAGVSQSPSNKVTEKGKDVELRCDPISGHTALYWYRQSLGQGLEFLIYFQGNSAPDKSGLPSDRFSAERTGGSVSTLTIQRTQQEDSAVYLCASSPWGGNTEAFFGQGTRLTVV.

V is TRBV7-8 and J is TRBJ2-5; perhaps TRBD1 as D (5 bases). CDR1 SGHVS and CDR2 FQNEAQ come from the germline V gene. V dropped 1 base and J dropped 1 base, with 7 bases sitting between them. The CDR3 is 14 residues long. The chain's CDR3 is CASSLGQIQETQYF. The CDR3 DNA reads TGTGCCAGCAGCTTAGGACAGATCCAAGAGACCCAGTACTTC.

This clone came up a few times. The chain carries TRBV6-2 or TRBV6-3 and TRBJ2-7, with TRBD2 as a possible D gene (7 bases). Germline CDR1 MNHEY, CDR2 SVGEGT. The CDR3 is made up of 14 amino acids. Trimming stripped 2 bases from V and 0 bases from J, with 8 bases between. CDR3 in amino acids: CASSYGGASYEQYF. The CDR3 nucleotides are TGTGCCAGCAGTTACGGGGGGGCCTCCTACGAGCAGTACTTC.

The sample holds a few counts of this clone. The rearrangement joins TRBV7-3 to TRBJ2-3; D ambiguous. Germline assignment: CDR1 SGHTA and CDR2 FQGTGA. Trimming cost V 5 bases and J 7 bases, with 19 bases left between them. The CDR3 runs to 15 residues. The CDR3 DNA follows: TGTGCCAGCAGCCCATCCTCGACTGCTACACATACGCAGTATTTT. This encodes CASSPSSTATHTQYF.